These 20 T cell receptor beta chains came from one sample sequenced in a study of T cell responses to AZD1222 COVID-19 vaccine. Produced via immunoSEQ multiplex PCR; TCRdb's table is partial and in-frame only. This table holds some 130,000 clones, 85% to 95% found once. The sequenced sample was peripheral blood, obtained on day 0 of AZD1222 vaccination. The origin of the receptors is an adult in good health.

The V call is TRBV6-5, the J call TRBJ1-2; D is ambiguous. Trimming cost V 2 bases and J 4 bases, with 11 bases left between them. The CDR3 is 14 amino acids. The V gene's germline CDR1 is MNHEY and CDR2 SVGAGI. CDR3 sequence (DNA): TGTGCCAGCAGTTACGTGGGATCGAGCTATGGCTACACCTTC. Amino acids: CASSYVGSSYGYTF.

V gene TRBV6-1 combines with J gene TRBJ1-4; maybe TRBD1 (5 bases). Germline V gene data show CDR1 as MNHNS and CDR2 as SASEGT. V lost 2 bases and J 7 bases, leaving 8 bases between the germline ends. There are 13 residues in the CDR3. In DNA form, the CDR3 reads TGTGCCAGCAGTGAATTCGGGGCTGAAAAACTGTTTTTT. Its protein product is CASSEFGAEKLFF.

The chain is built from TRBV5-1 and TRBJ2-1, with TRBD2 matching over 9 bases. The V gene end was trimmed by 4 bases and the J gene end by 5 bases; junction bases not matched to a gene: 7. This CDR3 comprises 15 residues. Germline assignment: CDR1 SGHRS and CDR2 YFSETQ. The CDR3 sequence: CASSVAGATDNEQFF. The CDR3 region has the DNA TGCGCCAGCAGCGTAGCGGGGGCCACCGACAATGAGCAGTTCTTC.

The chain has TRBV21-1 and TRBJ2-6; TRBD1 is taken as the D call from the table, unchecked against the DNA. TRBV21-1 has pseudogene status. The CDR3 extends over 17 amino acids. For the CDR3, the DNA is TGTGCCAGCAGCCCACGGGACAGGGGTTCCGGGGCCAACGTCCTGACTTTC. Protein sequence: CASSPRDRGSGANVLTF.

The J gene is TRBJ2-7, the V gene TRBV10-3, with 11 bases identical to TRBD1. CDR1 is ENHRY and CDR2 is SYGVKD in the germline V gene. V lost 6 bases, J lost 1 base, and 5 bases stayed unmatched. CDR3 length equals 15 residues. CDR3 DNA: TGTGCCATCAGATCGGGGACAGGGGGATCCTACGAGCAGTACTTC. Translation: CAIRSGTGGSYEQYF.

This chain connects TRBV4-1 to TRBJ1-5, with D perhaps matching TRBD1 (5 bases). The germline CDR1 and CDR2 sequences are MGHRA and YSYEKL. V lost 0 bases to trimming and J lost 7 bases, with 13 bases between them. This CDR3 is built from 15 residues. CDR3 region: CASSQDEGRAQPQHF. CDR3 nucleotide sequence: TGCGCCAGCAGCCAAGATGAGGGGAGGGCCCAGCCCCAGCATTTT.

This clone occurred once. The CDR3 is CASSFRRDRGYTF. The CDR3 bases are TGTGCCAGCAGCTTTAGGCGGGATCGAGGCTACACCTTC. V and J are TRBV5-6 and TRBJ1-2; D is uncertain. Germline V lookup: CDR1 SGHDT, CDR2 YYEEEE. The CDR3 is made up of 13 amino acids. Trimming took 2 bases from V and 8 from J, leaving 13 bases between them.

The J gene is TRBJ2-1, the V gene TRBV18, with 8 bases matching TRBD1. Looked up from germline, CDR1 is KGHSH and CDR2 is LQKENI. The trim removed 0 bases at V and 5 bases at J, leaving 3 bases unmatched. The CDR3 runs 15 residues. CDR3 coding DNA: TGTGCCAGCTCACCACCTACAGGGGGTAACAATGAGCAGTTCTTC. Translated: CASSPPTGGNNEQFF.

This clone was found once. The chain uses TRBV4-1 and TRBJ2-1; D is perhaps TRBD1 (7 bases). Germline CDR1 is MGHRA and CDR2 is YSYEKL. Trimming left V 0 bases short and J 10 bases short, with 16 bases between. The CDR3 is 15 residues long. CDR3 amino acids: CASSQDQGGVWEQFF. CDR3 nucleotides: TGCGCCAGCAGCCAAGACCAGGGGGGCGTTTGGGAGCAGTTCTTC.

This chain links TRBV27 with TRBJ2-3, with 8 positions matching TRBD2. The CDR3 has 13 amino acids. Germline lookup yields CDR1 MNHEY and CDR2 SMNVEV (reference sequence). The J segment lost 2 bases and the V segment lost 7 bases, leaving 2 bases of the junction unmatched. CDR3 loop: CASKAGATDTQYF. CDR3 coding DNA: TGTGCCAGCAAAGCGGGGGCCACAGATACGCAGTATTTT.

The J gene is TRBJ1-4, the V gene TRBV27, with D perhaps TRBD1 (5 bases). The CDR3 is 12 amino acids. V was pared by 4 bases and J by 8 bases, with 8 bases between. Per the germline V gene, CDR1 is MNHEY and CDR2 is SMNVEV (reference sequence). CDR3 nucleotides: TGTGCCAGCAGTTGGAGGGGAGAAAAACTGTTTTTT. Its translation is CASSWRGEKLFF.

The V call is TRBV6-5, the J call TRBJ2-2; D might be TRBD1 (6 bases). This CDR3 comprises 14 residues. The V end was cut by 5 bases, the J end by 0 bases, with 7 bases between. The V gene's germline CDR1 is MNHEY and CDR2 SVGAGI. The chain's CDR3 is CASSRQANTGELFF. In nucleotides, the CDR3 is TGTGCCAGCAGTAGACAGGCGAACACCGGGGAGCTGTTTTTT.

This chain links TRBV19 with TRBJ1-1, with D unresolved. CDR3 length: 12 residues. CDR1 LNHDA and CDR2 SQIVND come from the germline V gene (reference sequence). Trimming cost V 3 bases and J 1 base, with 3 bases left between them. CDR3 in amino acids: CASSISNTEAFF. CDR3 in DNA: TGTGCCAGTAGTATTTCGAACACTGAAGCTTTCTTT.

The chain has TRBV19 and TRBJ1-5; D gene unclear. The germline CDR1 and CDR2 sequences are LNHDA and SQIVND (reference sequence). Trimming removed 1 base at V and 4 bases at J, with 8 bases between. The CDR3 is 14 residues long. DNA of the CDR3: TGTGCCAGTAGTATAGGTTCGCGAAATCAGCCCCAGCATTTT. It encodes CASSIGSRNQPQHF.

The CDR3 sequence: CASVSWGGWFNEQFF. CDR3 DNA sequence: TGTGCCAGCGTTTCTTGGGGGGGCTGGTTCAATGAGCAGTTCTTC. This rearrangement joins TRBV7-8 to TRBJ2-1; D is perhaps TRBD2 (7 bases). Germline V gene data show CDR1 as SGHVS and CDR2 as FQNEAQ. V was cut by 8 bases and J by 6 bases, with 20 bases left in between. CDR3 length: 15 amino acids.

This clone was counted between two and nine times. The V gene is TRBV6-4, the J gene TRBJ1-6; D perhaps matches TRBD1 (5 bases). Trimming took 3 bases from V and 6 from J, leaving 12 bases between them. Germline V gives CDR1 MRHNA, CDR2 SNTAGT. This CDR3 contains 15 residues. The DNA for the CDR3 is TGTGCCAGCAGTGATTCCCCGGGACCTAATTCACCCCTCCACTTT. Translated: CASSDSPGPNSPLHF.

This chain joins TRBV4-1 and TRBJ2-7; TRBD2 aligns across 7 bases. CDR1 MGHRA and CDR2 YSYEKL come from the germline V gene. V lost 0 bases, J lost 2 bases, and 4 bases stayed unmatched. This CDR3 is built from 15 residues. For the CDR3, the DNA is TGCGCCAGCAGCCAAGAAGTGAGCGGGGCCTACGAGCAGTACTTC. This gives the protein CASSQEVSGAYEQYF.

This clone showed up just once. The chain recombines TRBV19 with TRBJ1-2; D not certain. Germline V gene sequence: CDR1 LNHDA, CDR2 SQIVND (reference sequence). The CDR3 sequence is 14 residues long. V lost 5 bases and J 6 bases, leaving 16 bases between the germline ends. CDR3 sequence: CASSPLFWVHGYTF. CDR3 bases: TGTGCCAGTAGTCCCCTGTTTTGGGTTCATGGCTACACCTTC.

This chain connects TRBV6-6 to TRBJ2-1, with D uncertain. CDR1 MNHNY and CDR2 SVGAGI come from the germline V gene (reference sequence). With 7 bases removed from V and 5 bases from J, the gap between germline ends came to 12 bases. The CDR3 is 13 amino acids. This CDR3 reads CASTRSGNNEQFF. The CDR3 bases are TGTGCCAGCACCAGGAGTGGGAACAATGAGCAGTTCTTC.

The V and J genes are TRBV11-3 and TRBJ2-5, with D perhaps matching TRBD1 or TRBD2 (6 bases each). The CDR3 sequence is 14 residues long. Germline assignment: CDR1 SGHNT and CDR2 YENEEA. The V gene lost 8 bases and the J gene lost 1 base, with 14 bases spanning the gap. CDR3 nucleotide sequence: TGTGCCAGCCGGAGGGGGGTTGTCCAAGAGACCCAGTACTTC. It translates to CASRRGVVQETQYF.